This T cell receptor (beta chain) originates from a study of T cells in Graves' hyperthyroidism and ophthalmopathy. Germline CDR1 SGHTA, CDR2 FQGNSA. CDR3 length: 13 residues. The V end lost 2 bases, the J end lost 6 bases, and 11 bases lay between the germline ends. Using RNA transcripts as the source, TCR beta CDR3 regions were amplified. When the TCR CDR3 underwent first-round RT-PCR, the HTBI primer set was used. TCRdb reprocessed the multiplex PCR reads with MiXCR, giving one entry per CDR3 protein. Found here are approximately 590,000 distinct CDR3 sequences, roughly 14% of them singletons; the top ten hold 7.3%. This clonotype was detected many times.

Sequenced input: blood. The genes are TRBV7-2 and TRBJ2-7; D perhaps matches TRBD2 (6 bases). The TCR was taken from a woman younger than 45 with Graves' hyperthyroidism. The CDR3 sequence: CASSLTLASEQYF. The CDR3 DNA is TGTGCCAGCAGCTTAACACTAGCTTCCGAGCAGTACTTC.